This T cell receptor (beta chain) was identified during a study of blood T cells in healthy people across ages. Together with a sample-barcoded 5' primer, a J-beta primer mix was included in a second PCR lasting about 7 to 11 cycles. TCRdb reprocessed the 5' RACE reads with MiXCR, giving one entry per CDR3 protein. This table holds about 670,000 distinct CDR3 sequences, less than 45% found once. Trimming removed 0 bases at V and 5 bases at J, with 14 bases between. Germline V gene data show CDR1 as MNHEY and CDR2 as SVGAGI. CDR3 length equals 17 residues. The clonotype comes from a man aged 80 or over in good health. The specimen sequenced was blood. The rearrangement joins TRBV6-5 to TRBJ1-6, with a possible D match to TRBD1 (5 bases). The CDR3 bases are TGTGCCAGCAGTTACTCACGCCCCCCGGGGCATAATTCACCCCTCCACTTT. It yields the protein CASSYSRPPGHNSPLHF.